These 32 T cell receptor beta chains originate from one sample sequenced in a study of long-term antiretroviral therapy in people with HIV. A v3.0 immunoSEQ assay was performed at survey level. TCRdb keeps only in-frame clones here, not all; method: immunoSEQ multiplex PCR. The sample has around 40,000 clones; less than 90% are singletons. Sequencing used unsorted PBMCs, obtained just before starting antiretroviral therapy. Every receptor here comes from a woman between 18 and 29 years old with HIV.

The J gene is TRBJ2-2, the V gene TRBV7-3; no clear D. V was trimmed by 2 bases and J by 0 bases, leaving 7 bases between them. The germline gives CDR1 SGHTA, CDR2 FQGTGA. This CDR3 contains 15 residues. CDR3 region: CASSLAGPNTGELFF. The CDR3, as DNA: TGTGCCAGCAGCTTAGCCGGCCCGAACACCGGGGAGCTGTTTTTT.

The gene calls are TRBV6-5 and TRBJ1-1; no clear D gene. Trimming cost V 2 bases and J 2 bases, with 15 bases left between them. The CDR3 has 16 amino acids. Germline lookup yields CDR1 MNHEY and CDR2 SVGAGI. DNA of the CDR3: TGTGCCAGCAGTTACCTGGGTGGCACCAAAAACACTGAAGCTTTCTTT. This sequence encodes CASSYLGGTKNTEAFF.

The chain has TRBV5-6 and TRBJ2-5, with no clear D. This CDR3 spans 14 amino acids. Germline CDR1 SGHDT, CDR2 YYEEEE. V lost 2 bases and J 9 bases, leaving 17 bases between the germline ends. In DNA form, the CDR3 reads TGTGCCAGCAGCTTTTCTGGCAGCAAGTTGGCCCAGTACTTC. As protein: CASSFSGSKLAQYF.

The chain couples TRBV10-1 to TRBJ2-7; D is perhaps TRBD1 or TRBD2 (7 bases each). Germline CDR1 reads WNHNN; CDR2 reads SYGVQD (reference sequence). The CDR3 loop spans 16 amino acids. Trimming cost V 0 bases and J 1 base, with 13 bases left between them. The CDR3 DNA follows: TGCGCCAGCAGTGAGTCGGGAGGGGGCGAATCCTACGAGCAGTACTTC. It codes for CASSESGGGESYEQYF.

This chain connects TRBV14 to TRBJ2-1; D uncertain. V shed 4 bases and J shed 7 bases, with 17 bases lying between them. This CDR3 contains 15 residues. Germline loops: CDR1 SGHDN, CDR2 FVKESK. CDR3 nucleotides: TGTGCCAGCAGCCCCTTTCGCGGTCAGAGGAATGAGCAGTTCTTC. As protein: CASSPFRGQRNEQFF. The full variable domain, in which reference TRBV14 and TRBJ2-1 provide the parts outside the CDR3, is EAGVTQFPSHSVIEKGQTVTLRCDPISGHDNLYWYRRVMGKEIKFLLHFVKESKQDESGMPNNRFLAERTGGTYSTLKVQPAELEDSGVYFCASSPFRGQRNEQFFGPGTRLTVL.

The V gene is TRBV10-3, the J gene TRBJ2-3; 9 nucleotides line up with TRBD2. The CDR3 covers 18 residues. Germline loops: CDR1 ENHRY, CDR2 SYGVKD. The V segment lost 4 bases and the J segment 2 bases; nucleotides outside the gene matches: 13. The DNA of the CDR3 is TGTGCCATCAGTGTGGGGGCGCAGCGGGAGGTACTCACAGATACGCAGTATTTT. It is translated as CAISVGAQREVLTDTQYF.

The CDR3 loop reads CASSFRGTGEFLAKNIQYF. The CDR3 DNA follows: TGCGCCAGCAGCTTCCGGGGGACAGGGGAATTTCTAGCCAAAAACATTCAGTACTTC. The chain recombines TRBV5-1 with TRBJ2-4, with 10 bases identical to TRBD1. The ends lost 2 bases at V and 0 bases at J; junction bases unmatched: 11. Germline V gene sequence: CDR1 SGHRS, CDR2 YFSETQ. This CDR3 has 19 residues.

CDR3 nucleotides: TGTGCCAGCAGTTCCCCCTTAACTAGCGGGGGCTACGAGCAGTACTTC. Protein product: CASSSPLTSGGYEQYF. The rearrangement uses TRBV6-5 and TRBJ2-7; 11 bases are shared with TRBD2. The CDR3 runs 16 residues. The germline V gene has CDR1 MNHEY and CDR2 SVGAGI. The V gene end was trimmed by 4 bases and the J gene end by 3 bases; junction bases not matched to a gene: 8.

This clone was seen once. The CDR3 spells CASSSIDREGYTF. The CDR3 coding sequence is TGTGCCAGCAGCTCTATAGACAGGGAGGGCTACACCTTC. The chain employs TRBV11-2 and TRBJ1-2, with 7 bases identical to TRBD1. The germline V gene encodes CDR1 SGHAT and CDR2 FQNNGV. Trimming removed 4 bases from V and 8 bases from J; junction bases left unmatched: 7. There are 13 residues in the CDR3.

V gene TRBV14 combines with J gene TRBJ2-7; 9 bases agree with TRBD2. The germline V gene has CDR1 SGHDN and CDR2 FVKESK. CDR3 length equals 19 residues. V shed 1 base and J 0 bases; nucleotides not matched to a gene: 13. The CDR3 reads CASSQVLAGKTSGSYEQYF. Written as DNA, the CDR3 is TGTGCCAGCAGCCAAGTTCTAGCGGGAAAAACTTCGGGCTCCTACGAGCAGTACTTC.

On this clone itself: Other DNA sequences from this sample encode an identical CDR3 as well. The V gene is TRBV27, the J gene TRBJ2-3; D not resolved. Trimming removed 5 bases at V and 2 bases at J, with 5 bases between. Germline loops: CDR1 MNHEY, CDR2 SMNVEV (reference sequence). CDR3 size: 12 residues. CDR3 loop: CASSAHTDTQYF. DNA for the CDR3: TGTGCCAGCAGTGCTCACACAGATACGCAGTATTTT.

The chain combines TRBV5-1 with TRBJ2-7; the D gene could be TRBD1 or TRBD2 (6 bases each). The CDR3 totals 15 residues. Trimming took 1 base from V and 5 from J, leaving 16 bases between them. Per germline, CDR1 SGHRS and CDR2 YFSETQ. This CDR3 is CASSLLGGDSNEQYF. The CDR3 bases are TGCGCCAGCAGCTTGTTGGGGGGCGACAGCAACGAGCAGTACTTC.

This chain joins TRBV19 and TRBJ2-7; 10 bases are a match to TRBD2. The CDR3 has 15 amino acids. Losses at the gene ends were 6 bases for V and 3 bases for J; bases not matched to a gene: 8. Germline V gene lookup returns CDR1 LNHDA and CDR2 SQIVND (reference sequence). DNA of the CDR3: TGTGCCAGTAGGCTTAGCGGGAGGCTGAGCTACGAGCAGTACTTC. Translating gives CASRLSGRLSYEQYF.

The chain uses TRBV27 and TRBJ1-5, with TRBD1 matching over 10 bases. CDR1 is MNHEY, CDR2 SMNVEV, per germline (reference sequence). The CDR3 runs 14 residues. V shed 8 bases and J 1 base; nucleotides not matched to a gene: 2. CDR3 region: CASGDRGSNQPQHF. The CDR3 DNA is TGTGCCAGCGGGGACAGGGGAAGCAATCAGCCCCAGCATTTT.

CDR3 in amino acids: CASSLAVGNEQFF. The CDR3 nucleotides read TGTGCCAGCAGCTTAGCGGTTGGGAATGAGCAGTTCTTC. The rearrangement uses TRBV11-3 and TRBJ2-1; D remains ambiguous. The CDR3 covers 13 residues. The germline CDR1 and CDR2 sequences are SGHNT and YENEEA. V was cut by 1 base and J by 7 bases, with 8 bases left in between.

V gene TRBV14 combines with J gene TRBJ1-2, with D possibly being TRBD1 (6 bases). Germline CDR1 and CDR2: SGHDN and FVKESK. This CDR3 has 13 amino acids. Trimming stripped 3 bases from V and 6 bases from J, with 11 bases between. The CDR3 loop is CASSHPYRDGYTF. The CDR3 nucleotides read TGTGCCAGCAGCCACCCTTACAGGGATGGCTACACCTTC. The entire variable domain, with the rest obtained from reference TRBV14 and TRBJ1-2, is as follows: EAGVTQFPSHSVIEKGQTVTLRCDPISGHDNLYWYRRVMGKEIKFLLHFVKESKQDESGMPNNRFLAERTGGTYSTLKVQPAELEDSGVYFCASSHPYRDGYTFGSGTRLTVV.

The chain joins TRBV6-6 to TRBJ2-3, with TRBD2 identical over 8 bases. CDR3 length: 15 residues. Germline trimming cut 2 bases from V and 5 bases from J; bases unmatched to any gene: 6. Germline CDR1 reads MNHNY; CDR2 reads SVGAGI (reference sequence). CDR3 residues: CASSYAGGAVDTQYF. The CDR3 DNA follows: TGTGCCAGCAGTTACGCGGGAGGAGCGGTAGATACGCAGTATTTT.

V gene TRBV6-5 combines with J gene TRBJ2-1; 11 positions match TRBD2. Germline V gene sequence: CDR1 MNHEY, CDR2 SVGAGI. The CDR3 consists of 15 residues. V trimming: 6 bases; J trimming: 4 bases; junction bases outside the gene matches: 5. In nucleotides, the CDR3 is TGTGCCAGCAGCTGGACTAGCGGGCAGTACAATGAGCAGTTCTTC. It is translated as CASSWTSGQYNEQFF.

This clone was counted only a few times. The chain couples TRBV4-2 to TRBJ1-4; the D gene is possibly TRBD1 (6 bases). CDR3 size: 18 residues. CDR1 is LGHNA, CDR2 YNFKEQ, per germline. V gave up 4 bases and J gave up 3 bases, with 21 bases separating them. CDR3 sequence (DNA): TGTGCCAGCAGCCCGGAGGGAGGGGGTATGATACCTAATGAAAAACTGTTTTTT. It yields the protein CASSPEGGGMIPNEKLFF.

The J gene is TRBJ2-5, the V gene TRBV14, with unresolved D. CDR1 SGHDN and CDR2 FVKESK come from the germline V gene. This CDR3 is 15 amino acids long. V shed 3 bases and J shed 1 base, with 12 bases lying between them. CDR3 region: CASSHDVRIQETQYF. The CDR3 DNA sequence: TGTGCCAGCAGCCACGACGTGCGAATCCAAGAGACCCAGTACTTC.

The chain combines TRBV10-3 with TRBJ1-4; 8 bases map to TRBD1. This CDR3 contains 15 residues. Germline V gene lookup returns CDR1 ENHRY and CDR2 SYGVKD. The junction had 5 bases not matched to a gene; V was cut back by 2 bases and J by 6 bases. DNA of the CDR3: TGTGCCATCAGTGAGCAGGGGGCAGGGTATGAAAAACTGTTTTTT. Translated: CAISEQGAGYEKLFF.

Regarding this clone: Relative to the germline gene, one junction end is altered; a read error may explain this. This chain connects TRBV7-7 to TRBJ2-2, with TRBD1 matching over 8 bases. Germline V gene sequence: CDR1 SSHAT, CDR2 FNYEAQ (reference sequence). The CDR3 spans 15 residues. Here the CDR3 DNA reads TGTGCTAGCAGCTTGGGACAGGCGGGGAGCGGGGAGCTGTTTTTT. Its protein product is CASSLGQAGSGELFF. Based on the CDR3 plus reference TRBV7-7 and TRBJ2-2, the full variable domain is GAGVSQSPRYKVTKRGQDVTLRCDPISSHATLYWYQQALGQGPEFLTYFNYEAQPDKSGLPSDRFSAERPEGSISTLTIQRTEQRDSAMYRCASSLGQAGSGELFFGEGSRLTVL.

The chain links TRBV12-5 to TRBJ2-3; TRBD1 matches 7 bases. The germline CDR1 and CDR2 sequences are LGHNT and FRNRAP. The CDR3 contains 16 residues. The V gene end was trimmed by 0 bases and the J gene end by 0 bases; junction bases not matched to a gene: 3. The CDR3 region is CASGLVGDSSTDTQYF. In nucleotides, the CDR3 is TGTGCTAGTGGTTTGGTGGGGGACAGTAGCACAGATACGCAGTATTTT.

The CDR3 is CASSRGTDEAFF. The CDR3 bases are TGCGCCAGCAGTCGCGGGACAGACGAAGCTTTCTTT. The chain uses TRBV23-1 and TRBJ1-1; 7 bases line up with TRBD1. TRBV23-1 is filed as an ORF, its function uncertain. This CDR3 region has 12 residues. Germline trimming cut 4 bases from V and 8 bases from J; bases unmatched to any gene: 4.

The DNA for the CDR3 is TGTGCCAGCAGCCCTCAGGGGCTAAGTGGGTACAATGAGCAGTTCTTC. This encodes CASSPQGLSGYNEQFF. The chain couples TRBV7-3 to TRBJ2-1; possibly TRBD1 for D (6 bases). The V end lost 5 bases, the J end lost 4 bases, and 18 bases lay between the germline ends. The CDR3 extends over 16 amino acids. CDR1 is SGHTA, CDR2 FQGTGA, per germline.

The chain recombines TRBV6-5 with TRBJ1-2; the D is unclear. The CDR3 length is 11 residues. Germline CDR1 MNHEY, CDR2 SVGAGI. Trimming took 10 bases from V and 5 from J, leaving 11 bases between them. CDR3: CATRLGYGYTF. The CDR3 coding sequence is TGTGCCACCCGACTAGGGTATGGCTACACCTTC.

V is TRBV5-1 and J is TRBJ2-7; 8 bases are a match to TRBD1. The CDR3 is 16 residues long. V lost 4 bases, J lost 1 base, and 10 bases stayed unmatched. Germline values: CDR1 SGHRS, CDR2 YFSETQ. The CDR3 bases are TGCGCCAGCAGCCAGCCCCGAACAGGGGGATCCTACGAGCAGTACTTC. It codes for CASSQPRTGGSYEQYF.

The chain combines TRBV19 with TRBJ1-1; unclear D gene. V was clipped by 6 bases and J by 11 bases, with 22 bases between them. This CDR3 is built from 14 residues. Per the germline V gene, CDR1 is LNHDA and CDR2 is SQIVND (reference sequence). CDR3 sequence reads: CASRATGLKTSAFF. The CDR3, as DNA: TGTGCCAGTAGAGCCACCGGGCTCAAGACCTCTGCTTTCTTT.

The chain is built from TRBV7-9 and TRBJ2-7; 9 positions agree with TRBD1. The CDR3 runs 15 residues. Germline V gives CDR1 SEHNR, CDR2 FQNEAQ (reference sequence). J was trimmed by 3 bases and V by 4 bases; bases with no gene match: 7. As DNA, the CDR3 is TGTGCCAGCAGCTACCGGGACAGGGAGGACTACGAGCAGTACTTC. This gives the protein CASSYRDREDYEQYF.

V is TRBV4-2 and J is TRBJ2-6; 7 bases are a match to TRBD2. The ends lost 4 bases at V and 0 bases at J; junction bases unmatched: 3. Germline V lookup: CDR1 LGHNA, CDR2 YNFKEQ. The CDR3 runs to 16 residues. CDR3 sequence: CASSPERGSGANVLTF. The CDR3 DNA sequence: TGTGCCAGCAGCCCTGAGCGGGGCTCTGGGGCCAACGTCCTGACTTTC.

The CDR3 DNA reads TGTGCCAGCTCACCGGGGTCCGGCATCAATGAGCAGTTCTTC. Its translation is CASSPGSGINEQFF. The chain employs TRBV18 and TRBJ2-1; D is ambiguous. Trimming took off 3 bases at V and 6 bases at J, with 12 bases between the two ends. Germline assignment: CDR1 KGHSH and CDR2 LQKENI. This CDR3 has 14 residues.

This clone was seen a few times. The chain has TRBV28 and TRBJ2-7, with TRBD1 as a possible D gene (5 bases). Germline V gives CDR1 MDHEN, CDR2 SYDVKM. The germline V and J ends were trimmed by 8 bases and 3 bases, with 8 bases remaining between them. The CDR3 is 11 residues long. CDR3 residues: CASDRGYEQYF. The CDR3 DNA reads TGTGCCAGCGATAGGGGCTACGAGCAGTACTTC.